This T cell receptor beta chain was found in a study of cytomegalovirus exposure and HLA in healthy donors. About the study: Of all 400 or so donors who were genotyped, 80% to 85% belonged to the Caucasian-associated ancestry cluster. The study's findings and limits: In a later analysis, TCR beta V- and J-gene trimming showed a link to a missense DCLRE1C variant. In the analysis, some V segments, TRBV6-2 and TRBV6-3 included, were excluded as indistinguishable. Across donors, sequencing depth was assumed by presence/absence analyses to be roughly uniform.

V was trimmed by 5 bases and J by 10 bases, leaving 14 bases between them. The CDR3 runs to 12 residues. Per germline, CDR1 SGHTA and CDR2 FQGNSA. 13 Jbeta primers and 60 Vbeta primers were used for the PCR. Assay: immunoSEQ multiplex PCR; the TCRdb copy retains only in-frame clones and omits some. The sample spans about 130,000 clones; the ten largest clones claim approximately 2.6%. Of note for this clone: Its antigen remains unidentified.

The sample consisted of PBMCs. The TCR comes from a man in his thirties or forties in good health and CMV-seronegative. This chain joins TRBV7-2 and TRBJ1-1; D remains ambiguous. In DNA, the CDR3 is TGTGCCAGCAGCCTAACTAATGTGGGAGCTTTCTTT. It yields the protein CASSLTNVGAFF.